The rows below give T cell receptor beta chains drawn from one sample of a study of vaccination and CD4 T cells after COVID-19. TCRdb re-called the PCR reads through MiXCR, storing one row per CDR3 protein. The data contain about 7,000 distinct CDR3 sequences, roughly 32% of them singletons. No cognate antigen is known for these TCRs. Sequenced: CD4+ T cells from blood, cultured in vitro. The receptors were sampled from a human donor in good health. Each CDR3 is given with its conserved first and last residue. D genes are given only for firm matches. Where a row states a size, it is once, few, many or the class of an expanded clone; other rows omit it.

j_call d_call v_call clone_size cdr3_nt cdr3_aa
TRBJ1-1 . TRBV9 few TGTGCCAGCAGCGTGTCCAGCCTGAACACTGAAGCTTTCTTT CASSVSSLNTEAFF
TRBJ2-1 TRBD2 TRBV7-9 few TGTGCCAGCAGCCCTAGGGCTAGCGGGGAGAGCTCCTACAATGAGCAGTTCTTC CASSPRASGESSYNEQFF
TRBJ2-3 TRBD2 TRBV6-1 few TGTGCCAGCAGTGAAGGGACTAGCGGGGCAGATACGCAGTATTTT CASSEGTSGADTQYF
TRBJ1-6 TRBD1 TRBV7-8 . TGTGCCAGCAGCTTAGGAATGGGACAGGGCGGTTGGTCACCCCTCCACTTT CASSLGMGQGGWSPLHF
TRBJ2-5 . TRBV6-1 once TGTGCCAGCGGGGTATCTGCCAAGGAGACCCAGTACTTC CASGVSAKETQYF
TRBJ1-6 TRBD1 TRBV14 . TGTGCCAGCAGCTACTTGCGGGACAGGGGAAATTCACCCCTCCACTTT CASSYLRDRGNSPLHF
TRBJ1-4 . TRBV27 . TGTGCCAGCAGTCATCTCACTAATGAAAAACTGTTTTTT CASSHLTNEKLFF
TRBJ2-2 . TRBV6-1 . TGTGCCAGCAGTGAAGAAGTAGGGAACACCGGGGAGCTGTTTTTT CASSEEVGNTGELFF
TRBJ2-7 TRBD1 TRBV27 . TGTGCCAGCAGTTTGCAGGGGGCGAACTACGAGCAGTACTTC CASSLQGANYEQYF
TRBJ2-5 TRBD1 TRBV7-8 few TGTGCCGGGGGAGCCGGGACAGGGGTCGGAGAGACCCAGTACTTC CAGGAGTGVGETQYF
TRBJ1-1 . TRBV20-1 few TGCAGTGCTAGTAACAGCATGAACACTGAAGCTTTCTTT CSASNSMNTEAFF
TRBJ2-5 . TRBV6-2/TRBV6-3 . TGTGCCAGCAGCCCCGGGGAAGAGACCCAGTACTTC CASSPGEETQYF
TRBJ1-4 . TRBV4-2 . TGTGCCAGCAGCCAAGATCGGGGGAGGGGTAATGAAAAACTGTTTTTT CASSQDRGRGNEKLFF
TRBJ1-1 . TRBV29-1 few TGCAGCGCTTCGGGTGCTGGCACTGAAGCTTTCTTT CSASGAGTEAFF
TRBJ2-3 TRBD2 TRBV19 . TGTGCCAGTAGTACCCGGACTAGCGGGGGGTGGGCAGATACGCAGTATTTT CASSTRTSGGWADTQYF
TRBJ1-2 . TRBV19 few TGTGCCAGTAGTATGTACAGATATAACTATGGCTACACCTTC CASSMYRYNYGYTF
TRBJ2-3 . TRBV6-1 . TGTGCCAGCAGAAACAGGGTGGGAGGAACAGATACGCAGTATTTT CASRNRVGGTDTQYF
TRBJ2-3 . TRBV12-3/TRBV12-4 once TGTGCCAGCAGTTTCGCCGGACTTAGCACAGATACGCAGTATTTT CASSFAGLSTDTQYF
TRBJ2-7 TRBD2 TRBV15 . TGTGCCACCAGCCGGGACTATCCCTACGAGCAGTACTTC CATSRDYPYEQYF
TRBJ2-7 TRBD1 TRBV19 few TGTGCCAGTAGTATATCTGGACAGGCGTCTTACGAGCAGTACTTC CASSISGQASYEQYF
TRBJ1-2 TRBD1 TRBV6-1 . TGTGCCAGCAGCCGGACAGGGGGCGCATTGAACTATGGCTACACCTTC CASSRTGGALNYGYTF
TRBJ2-3 . TRBV20-1 few TGCAGTGCTAGATCTAACCCTGGATCCACAGATACGCAGTATTTT CSARSNPGSTDTQYF
TRBJ2-7 . TRBV27 . TGTGCCAGCAGGGGCTCGTCCCCCTACGAGCAGTACTTC CASRGSSPYEQYF
TRBJ2-5 . TRBV5-4 . TGTGCCAGCAGCTCTATGGACACCCAAGAGACCCAGTACTTC CASSSMDTQETQYF
TRBJ1-5 TRBD1 TRBV20-1 medium-sized TGCAGTGCTCCTGAACCGGGACAGTATCAGCCCCAGCATTTT CSAPEPGQYQPQHF
TRBJ2-1 . TRBV10-2 . TGCGCCAGCATCAGGAGCTCCTACAATGAGCAGTTCTTC CASIRSSYNEQFF
TRBJ1-5 . TRBV2 few TGTGCCAGCAGTGAAGCGCTGAGTGATCAGCCCCAGCATTTT CASSEALSDQPQHF
TRBJ1-1 . TRBV14 few TGTGCCAGCAGCCAGGCATGGGGTGTGACTGAAGCTTTCTTT CASSQAWGVTEAFF
TRBJ1-1 TRBD1 TRBV30 once TGTGCCAGAGACAGGGCGAACACTGAAGCTTTCTTT CARDRANTEAFF
TRBJ2-2 . TRBV24-1 few TGTGCCACGAGCATCGACTTCAACACCGGGGAGCTGTTTTTT CATSIDFNTGELFF
TRBJ2-7 . TRBV19 . TGTGCCAGTAGCACGCCGGGCAACTCGGACGAGCAGTACTTC CASSTPGNSDEQYF
TRBJ2-7 TRBD1 TRBV27 . TGTGCCAGCAGCGGTACGACCAGGGGGCGCGACGAGCAGTACTTC CASSGTTRGRDEQYF
TRBJ1-1 . TRBV7-8 . TGTGCCAGCAGCTTAGTGGGGTTAGGGGGGCAGGGTGAAGCTTTCTTT CASSLVGLGGQGEAFF
TRBJ2-5 TRBD1 TRBV5-1 large TGCGCCAGCAGCCCCGGGACAGGGGGCATGGAGACCCAGTACTTC CASSPGTGGMETQYF
TRBJ1-1 . TRBV19 . TGTGCCAGTAGTATTGTGAGACAGTTGAACACTGAAGCTTTCTTT CASSIVRQLNTEAFF
TRBJ2-3 TRBD2 TRBV12-3/TRBV12-4 . TGTGCCAGCAGTTCCCTAGCGGAAATCGGGGATACGCAGTATTTT CASSSLAEIGDTQYF
TRBJ1-6 . TRBV5-1 few TGCGCCAGCAGCCCGACAGATCCGGGTAATTCACCCCTCCACTTT CASSPTDPGNSPLHF
TRBJ1-5 . TRBV6-1 few TGTGCCAGCAGTGAAACAGAGGGTCAGCCCCAGCATTTT CASSETEGQPQHF
TRBJ2-7 TRBD1 TRBV5-6 . TGTGCCAGCAGCTTGTCGGGGACAGGGGGATCGGTCGAGCAGTACTTC CASSLSGTGGSVEQYF
TRBJ1-5 . TRBV10-2 few TGCGCCAGCACCACCGGGCCCGCTAGCAATCAGCCCCAGCATTTT CASTTGPASNQPQHF
TRBJ1-1 . TRBV12-3/TRBV12-4 . TGTGCCAGCAGTTTTTGGGGTAGGCCTGAAGCTTTCTTT CASSFWGRPEAFF